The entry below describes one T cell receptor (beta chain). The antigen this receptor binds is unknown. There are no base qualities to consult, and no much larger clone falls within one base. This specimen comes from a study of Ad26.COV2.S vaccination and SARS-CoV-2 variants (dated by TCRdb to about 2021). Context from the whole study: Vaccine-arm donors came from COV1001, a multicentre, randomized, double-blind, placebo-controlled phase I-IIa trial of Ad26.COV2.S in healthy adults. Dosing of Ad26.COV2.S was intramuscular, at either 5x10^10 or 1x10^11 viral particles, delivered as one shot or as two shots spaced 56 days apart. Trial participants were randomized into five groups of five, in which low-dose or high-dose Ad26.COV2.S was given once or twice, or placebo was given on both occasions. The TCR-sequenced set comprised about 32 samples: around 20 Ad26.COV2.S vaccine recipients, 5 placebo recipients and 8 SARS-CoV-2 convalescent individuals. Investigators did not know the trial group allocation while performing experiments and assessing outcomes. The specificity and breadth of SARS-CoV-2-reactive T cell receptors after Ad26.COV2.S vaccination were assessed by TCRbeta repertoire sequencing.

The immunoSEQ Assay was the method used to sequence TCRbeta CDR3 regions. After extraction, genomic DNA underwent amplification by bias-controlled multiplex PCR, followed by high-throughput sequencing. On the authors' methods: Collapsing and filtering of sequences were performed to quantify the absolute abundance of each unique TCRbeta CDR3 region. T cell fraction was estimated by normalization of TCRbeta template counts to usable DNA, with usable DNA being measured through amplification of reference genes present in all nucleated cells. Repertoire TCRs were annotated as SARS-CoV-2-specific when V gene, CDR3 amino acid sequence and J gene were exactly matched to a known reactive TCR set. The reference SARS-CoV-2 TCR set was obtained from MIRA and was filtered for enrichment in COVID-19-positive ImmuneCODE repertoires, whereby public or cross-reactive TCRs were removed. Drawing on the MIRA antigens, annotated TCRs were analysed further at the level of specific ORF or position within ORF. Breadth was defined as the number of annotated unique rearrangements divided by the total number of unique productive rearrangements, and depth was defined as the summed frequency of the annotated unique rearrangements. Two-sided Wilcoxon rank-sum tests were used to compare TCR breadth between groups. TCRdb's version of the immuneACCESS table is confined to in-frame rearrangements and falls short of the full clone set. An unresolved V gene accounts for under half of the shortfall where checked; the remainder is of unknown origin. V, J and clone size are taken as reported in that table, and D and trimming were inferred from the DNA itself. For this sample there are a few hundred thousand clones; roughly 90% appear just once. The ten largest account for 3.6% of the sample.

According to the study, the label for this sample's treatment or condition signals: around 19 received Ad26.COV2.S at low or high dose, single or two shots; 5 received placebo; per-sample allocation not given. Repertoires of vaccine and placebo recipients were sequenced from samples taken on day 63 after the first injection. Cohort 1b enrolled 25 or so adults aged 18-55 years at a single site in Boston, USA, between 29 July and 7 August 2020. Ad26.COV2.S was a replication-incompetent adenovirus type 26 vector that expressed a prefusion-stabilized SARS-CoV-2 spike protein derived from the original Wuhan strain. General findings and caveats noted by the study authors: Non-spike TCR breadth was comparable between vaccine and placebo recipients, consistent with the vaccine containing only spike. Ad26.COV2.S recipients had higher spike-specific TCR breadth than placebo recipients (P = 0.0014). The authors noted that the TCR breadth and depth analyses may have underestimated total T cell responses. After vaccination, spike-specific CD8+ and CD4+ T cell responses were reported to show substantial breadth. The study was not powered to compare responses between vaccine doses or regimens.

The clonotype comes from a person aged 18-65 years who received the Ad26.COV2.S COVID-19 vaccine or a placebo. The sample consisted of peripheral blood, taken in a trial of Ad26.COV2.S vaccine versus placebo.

The bases read TGTGCCAGCAGCTTAGTTGGCGGGGGGGCTTCCCACGAGCAGTACTTC. This gives the protein CASSLVGGGASHEQYF. This sequence uses TRBV7-8 and TRBJ2-7, and 9 bases in between align with TRBD2. For CDR1 and CDR2, the germline V gene lists SGHVS and FQNEAQ. Compared with germline, V lacks 1 base and J lacks 5 bases; bases without a gene match: 9. The cysteine opens and the phenylalanine closes a CDR3 of 16 amino acids. The only DNA kept is the CDR3, 48 bases in frame from the first base.